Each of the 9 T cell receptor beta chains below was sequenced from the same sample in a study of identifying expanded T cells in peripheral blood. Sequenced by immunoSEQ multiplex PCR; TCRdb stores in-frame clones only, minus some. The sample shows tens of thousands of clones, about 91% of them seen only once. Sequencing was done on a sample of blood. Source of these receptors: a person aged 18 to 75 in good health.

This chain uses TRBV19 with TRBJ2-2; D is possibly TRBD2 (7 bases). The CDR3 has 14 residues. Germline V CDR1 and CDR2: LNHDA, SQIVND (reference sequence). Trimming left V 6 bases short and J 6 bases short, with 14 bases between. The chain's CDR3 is CASSPGGRAGELFF. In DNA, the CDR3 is TGTGCCAGTAGCCCCGGGGGGCGCGCCGGGGAGCTGTTTTTT.

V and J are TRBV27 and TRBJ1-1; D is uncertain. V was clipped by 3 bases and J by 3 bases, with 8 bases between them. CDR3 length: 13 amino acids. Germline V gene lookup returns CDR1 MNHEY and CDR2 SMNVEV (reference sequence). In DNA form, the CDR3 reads TGTGCCAGCAGTTTGGGTCCGGACACTGAAGCTTTCTTT. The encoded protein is CASSLGPDTEAFF.

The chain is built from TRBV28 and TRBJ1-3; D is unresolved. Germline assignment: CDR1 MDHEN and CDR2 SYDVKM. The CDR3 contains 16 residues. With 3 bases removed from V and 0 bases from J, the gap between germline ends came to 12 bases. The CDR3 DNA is TGTGCCAGCAGTTTGCTCCACATAGGCTCTGGAAACACCATATATTTT. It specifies CASSLLHIGSGNTIYF.

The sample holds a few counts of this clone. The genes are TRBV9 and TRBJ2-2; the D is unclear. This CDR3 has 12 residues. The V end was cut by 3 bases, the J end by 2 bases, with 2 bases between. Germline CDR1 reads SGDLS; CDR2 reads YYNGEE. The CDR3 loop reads CASSGNTGELFF. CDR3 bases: TGTGCCAGCAGCGGAAACACCGGGGAGCTGTTTTTT.

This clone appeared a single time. The CDR3 region has the DNA TGTGCCAGCGGCATAGGACAGGGTAGCAATCAGCCCCAGCATTTT. Its translation: CASGIGQGSNQPQHF. V gene TRBV7-2 combines with J gene TRBJ1-5; 8 bases line up with TRBD1. Germline CDR1 reads SGHTA; CDR2 reads FQGNSA. The V gene end was trimmed by 8 bases and the J gene end by 0 bases; junction bases not matched to a gene: 6. This CDR3 has 15 amino acids.

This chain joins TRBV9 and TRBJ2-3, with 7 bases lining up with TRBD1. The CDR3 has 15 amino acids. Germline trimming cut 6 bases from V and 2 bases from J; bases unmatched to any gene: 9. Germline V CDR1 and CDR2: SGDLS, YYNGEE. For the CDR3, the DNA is TGTGCCAGCACCGAAAAGGGACAGTACACAGATACGCAGTATTTT. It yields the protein CASTEKGQYTDTQYF. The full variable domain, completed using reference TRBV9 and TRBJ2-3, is DSGVTQTPKHLITATGQRVTLRCSPRSGDLSVYWYQQSLDQGLQFLIQYYNGEERAKGNILERFSAQQFPDLHSELNLSSLELGDSALYFCASTEKGQYTDTQYFGPGTRLTVL.

The CDR3 nucleotides read TGTGCCTGGAAACTGAGCACAGATACGCAGTATTTT. Translated, it gives CAWKLSTDTQYF. V and J are TRBV30 and TRBJ2-3, with D unresolved. Trimming removed 4 bases at V and 0 bases at J, with 5 bases between. Germline V gene lookup returns CDR1 GTSNPN and CDR2 SVGIG (reference sequence). The CDR3 consists of 12 residues.

CDR3 sequence: CASTPTGFPNQPQHF. DNA for the CDR3: TGTGCCAGCACCCCAACGGGTTTCCCCAATCAGCCCCAGCATTTT. The chain combines TRBV28 with TRBJ1-5; no clear D gene. Trimming left V 7 bases short and J 3 bases short, with 16 bases between. The CDR3 runs 15 residues. Per germline, CDR1 MDHEN and CDR2 SYDVKM.

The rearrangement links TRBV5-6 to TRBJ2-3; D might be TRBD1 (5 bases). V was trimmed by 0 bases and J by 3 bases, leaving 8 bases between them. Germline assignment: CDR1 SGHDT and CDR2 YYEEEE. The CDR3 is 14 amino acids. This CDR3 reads CASSLGGATDTQYF. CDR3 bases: TGTGCCAGCAGCTTGGGGGGCGCTACAGATACGCAGTATTTT.